The 20 T cell receptor beta chains below all came from one sample that was sequenced in a study of blood T cell repertoires in COVID-19. Assay used: immunoSEQ multiplex PCR; TCRdb lists only in-frame clones, some missing. The table has about 210,000 clones, 83% seen once; the top ten hold around 2.3%. Sequencing input: peripheral blood. These TCRs come from a woman aged 40 to 50 with active or convalescent COVID-19.

The rearrangement links TRBV9 to TRBJ1-3; a weak D match, TRBD1 (5 bases). The CDR3 has 16 residues. V shed 4 bases and J shed 3 bases, with 17 bases lying between them. Germline CDR1 SGDLS, CDR2 YYNGEE. CDR3 in DNA: TGTGCCAGCAGCCTTTCCGACCCAGGGTTTGGAAACACCATATATTTT. It is translated as CASSLSDPGFGNTIYF.

This clone was recorded a few times. This rearrangement joins TRBV2 to TRBJ1-2, with TRBD1 identical over 8 bases. This CDR3 spans 14 amino acids. Losses at the gene ends were 2 bases for V and 7 bases for J; bases not matched to a gene: 6. Germline CDR1 and CDR2: SNHLY and FYNNEI. The CDR3 loop is CASSENRGGGGYTF. The CDR3 DNA reads TGTGCCAGCAGTGAAAACAGGGGGGGCGGTGGCTACACCTTC.

This CDR3 is CAWSVGGPNYGYTF. The DNA for the CDR3 is TGTGCCTGGAGTGTAGGGGGCCCTAACTATGGCTACACCTTC. V is TRBV30 and J is TRBJ1-2, with TRBD1 matching 7 bases. The J segment lost 0 bases and the V segment lost 0 bases, leaving 1 base of the junction unmatched. CDR1 and CDR2 from the germline V gene are GTSNPN and SVGIG (reference sequence). The CDR3 contains 14 residues.

The rearrangement links TRBV7-2 to TRBJ2-7; TRBD2 is a possible D gene (6 bases). The length of the CDR3 is 15 residues. The V gene lost 2 bases and the J gene lost 2 bases, with 13 bases spanning the gap. Germline V gene lookup returns CDR1 SGHTA and CDR2 FQGNSA. The CDR3 reads CASSLNSGEAYEQYF. In nucleotides, the CDR3 is TGTGCCAGCAGCTTAAATTCCGGGGAGGCCTACGAGCAGTACTTC.

The chain employs TRBV4-3 and TRBJ2-1; 15 nucleotides align to TRBD2. Trimming removed 3 bases from V and 4 bases from J; junction bases left unmatched: 13. The length of the CDR3 is 20 residues. Germline V gene sequence: CDR1 LGHNA, CDR2 YSLEER. CDR3 DNA: TGCGCCAGCAGCCAGGCCGGACTAGCGGGGGGGCTTCGTGTGTACAATGAGCAGTTCTTC. Amino acids: CASSQAGLAGGLRVYNEQFF.

This chain uses TRBV4-1 with TRBJ2-5; D ambiguous. Germline loops: CDR1 MGHRA, CDR2 YSYEKL. The germline V and J ends were trimmed by 0 bases and 7 bases, with 12 bases remaining between them. The CDR3 consists of 14 residues. As DNA, the CDR3 is TGCGCCAGCAGCCAAGAAGTACTCCCGGGGACCCAGTACTTC. Translated, it gives CASSQEVLPGTQYF.

The chain uses TRBV30 and TRBJ1-1; D call uncertain. V lost 3 bases and J 5 bases, leaving 10 bases between the germline ends. The CDR3 is 12 amino acids. Germline CDR1 and CDR2: GTSNPN and SVGIG (reference sequence). The CDR3 sequence is CAWSDESTEAFF. CDR3 sequence (DNA): TGTGCCTGGAGCGATGAGTCGACTGAAGCTTTCTTT.

The chain carries TRBV14 and TRBJ2-5; D is ambiguous. CDR1 is SGHDN and CDR2 is FVKESK in the germline V gene. V was trimmed by 1 base and J by 2 bases, leaving 5 bases between them. This CDR3 spans 13 amino acids. Written as DNA, the CDR3 is TGTGCCAGCAGCCAAGGTCAGCAAGAGACCCAGTACTTC. Its translation is CASSQGQQETQYF.

This chain connects TRBV29-1 to TRBJ1-4, with a weak D call TRBD1 (6 bases). This CDR3 is built from 12 residues. Germline V gene lookup returns CDR1 SQVTM and CDR2 ANQGSEA. Trimming shortened V by 6 bases and J by 3 bases, and 8 bases separated the two germline ends. This CDR3 is CSVTGPNEKLFF. Written as DNA, the CDR3 is TGCAGCGTGACAGGCCCTAATGAAAAACTGTTTTTT.

The rearrangement uses TRBV29-1 and TRBJ2-7; 8 nucleotides line up with TRBD2. The V gene end was trimmed by 6 bases and the J gene end by 3 bases; junction bases not matched to a gene: 4. The germline V gene has CDR1 SQVTM and CDR2 ANQGSEA. This CDR3 is built from 12 residues. The CDR3 loop is CSVRGAIYEQYF. CDR3 in DNA: TGCAGCGTGCGGGGGGCGATCTACGAGCAGTACTTC.

The chain is built from TRBV5-1 and TRBJ1-2, with TRBD1 identical over 7 bases. V was pared by 3 bases and J by 2 bases, with 4 bases of the junction left unmatched. Germline CDR1 and CDR2: SGHRS and YFSETQ. This CDR3 comprises 14 residues. CDR3 coding DNA: TGCGCCAGCAGCTGGGAGACAGGGAACTATGGCTACACCTTC. Translating it yields CASSWETGNYGYTF. The entire variable domain, with the rest obtained from reference TRBV5-1 and TRBJ1-2, is as follows: KAGVTQTPRYLIKTRGQQVTLSCSPISGHRSVSWYQQTPGQGLQFLFEYFSETQRNKGNFPGRFSGRQFSNSRSEMNVSTLELGDSALYLCASSWETGNYGYTFGSGTRLTVV.

V gene TRBV5-1 combines with J gene TRBJ1-2; no firm D call. This CDR3 comprises 15 residues. Between the trimmed V and J ends, which lost 0 bases and 2 bases, there was a span of 11 bases. CDR1 is SGHRS, CDR2 YFSETQ, per germline. The CDR3 spells CASSLGRAGNYGYTF. The CDR3 DNA follows: TGCGCCAGCAGCTTGGGCCGTGCGGGGAACTATGGCTACACCTTC.

This clone was seen only once. The rearrangement joins TRBV7-3 to TRBJ2-1; TRBD2 aligns across 11 bases. The junction had 1 base not matched to a gene; V was cut back by 5 bases and J by 10 bases. CDR1 and CDR2 (germline): SGHTA, FQGTGA. The CDR3 has 12 amino acids. CDR3 nucleotides: TGTGCCAGCAGCGGGACTAGCGGAGAGCAGTTCTTC. Amino acids: CASSGTSGEQFF.

The chain links TRBV7-9 to TRBJ1-2; 11 bases line up with TRBD1. Germline V gene data show CDR1 as SEHNR and CDR2 as FQNEAQ (reference sequence). After removal of 3 bases from V and 8 bases from J, the junction contained 8 bases not matched to a gene. The CDR3 is 15 residues long. In DNA form, the CDR3 reads TGTGCCAGCAGCTTGGACAGGGGGCCCGCAAAAGGCTACACCTTC. It translates to CASSLDRGPAKGYTF.

The V gene is TRBV19, the J gene TRBJ1-2; maybe TRBD1 (5 bases). CDR3 size: 13 residues. The V gene lost 6 bases and the J gene lost 6 bases, with 14 bases spanning the gap. Per the germline V gene, CDR1 is LNHDA and CDR2 is SQIVND (reference sequence). In nucleotides, the CDR3 is TGTGCCAGTAGGCAACAGGTCTTGGATGGCTACACCTTC. Protein: CASRQQVLDGYTF. Full variable domain (remainder filled in from reference TRBV19 and TRBJ1-2): DGGITQSPKYLFRKEGQNVTLSCEQNLNHDAMYWYRQDPGQGLRLIYYSQIVNDFQKGDIAEGYSVSREKKESFPLTVTSAQKNPTAFYLCASRQQVLDGYTFGSGTRLTVV.

The CDR3 spells CASSLGQVWGEAFF. CDR3 DNA: TGTGCCAGCAGCTTGGGACAGGTCTGGGGTGAAGCTTTCTTT. V and J are TRBV5-6 and TRBJ1-1, with D maybe TRBD1 (6 bases). The CDR3 length is 14 residues. V gave up 0 bases and J gave up 7 bases, with 13 bases separating them. Germline values: CDR1 SGHDT, CDR2 YYEEEE. The full variable domain, with the rest looked up from reference TRBV5-6 and TRBJ1-1, is DAGVTQSPTHLIKTRGQQVTLRCSPKSGHDTVSWYQQALGQGPQFIFQYYEEEERQRGNFPDRFSGHQFPNYSSELNVNALLLGDSALYLCASSLGQVWGEAFFGQGTRLTVV.

The genes are TRBV30 and TRBJ1-4; 9 bases fit TRBD1. Germline loops: CDR1 GTSNPN, CDR2 SVGIG (reference sequence). The J segment lost 8 bases and the V segment lost 3 bases, leaving 7 bases of the junction unmatched. The CDR3 has 14 residues. The CDR3 loop is CAWSLGQGKEKLFF. CDR3 coding DNA: TGTGCCTGGAGCTTGGGACAGGGTAAAGAAAAACTGTTTTTT.

V gene TRBV5-5 combines with J gene TRBJ1-2; TRBD1 aligns across 7 bases. V lost 4 bases and J lost 4; bases outside the gene matches: 7. The CDR3 runs to 14 residues. Germline loops: CDR1 SGHKS, CDR2 YYEKEE (reference sequence). The DNA of the CDR3 is TGTGCCAGCAGCCCCACAGGGGTTGGCTATGGCTACACCTTC. Translated, it gives CASSPTGVGYGYTF.

The chain uses TRBV3-1 (or the pseudogene TRBV3-2) and TRBJ2-1; possibly TRBD2 for D (5 bases). The V gene lost 7 bases and the J gene lost 5 bases, with 15 bases spanning the gap. The CDR3 runs 14 residues. Germline V gives CDR1 LGHDT, CDR2 YNNKEL (reference sequence). CDR3 bases: TGTGCCAGCAACTACCTGGGGAGAAACAATGAGCAGTTCTTC. Translation gives CASNYLGRNNEQFF.

This chain links TRBV5-1 with TRBJ2-3; D gene ambiguous. V was cut by 2 bases and J by 1 base, with 14 bases left in between. Germline assignment: CDR1 SGHRS and CDR2 YFSETQ. CDR3 length: 16 residues. The CDR3 sequence: CASSLSQLSRTDTQYF. DNA for the CDR3: TGCGCCAGCAGCTTAAGCCAACTATCACGCACAGATACGCAGTATTTT.